The 16 T cell receptor beta chains below all came from one sample that was sequenced in a study of cytomegalovirus exposure and HLA in healthy donors. The PCR employed 60 Vbeta primers together with 13 Jbeta primers. TCRdb keeps only in-frame clones here, not all; method: immunoSEQ multiplex PCR. The table lists about 140,000 clones, around 80% of them singletons, with 1.5% to 2% in the top ten. Sequenced: PBMCs. The receptors originated from a man aged 40-55 years in good health and CMV-seronegative.

V gene TRBV2 combines with J gene TRBJ2-4; 7 bases line up with TRBD1. Germline CDR1 reads SNHLY; CDR2 reads FYNNEI. J lost 5 bases, V lost 2 bases, and 6 bases had no gene match. The CDR3 totals 15 residues. The CDR3 spells CASSERPQGENIQYF. As DNA, the CDR3 is TGTGCCAGCAGTGAACGGCCTCAGGGGGAAAACATTCAGTACTTC.

The chain uses TRBV2 and TRBJ1-5; 9 bases are shared with TRBD1. From germline, CDR1 is SNHLY and CDR2 FYNNEI. V was clipped by 5 bases and J by 3 bases; unmatched bases: 5. The CDR3 totals 15 residues. CDR3 DNA: TGTGCCAGCAGTAGCGGGACAGGGATCAATCAGCCCCAGCATTTT. Its protein is CASSSGTGINQPQHF.

This clone was seen a handful of times. The J gene is TRBJ2-5, the V gene TRBV28; weak D call: TRBD1 (6 bases). The CDR3 is 15 residues long. Trimming took 1 base from V and 4 from J, leaving 13 bases between them. In germline, CDR1 is MDHEN, CDR2 SYDVKM. In DNA, the CDR3 is TGTGCCAGCAGTTTATCCCAGGGGTCGGCAGAGACCCAGTACTTC. Translated, it gives CASSLSQGSAETQYF.

This rearrangement joins TRBV10-3 to TRBJ1-1; D might be TRBD1 (6 bases). Germline values: CDR1 ENHRY, CDR2 SYGVKD. The V end lost 5 bases, the J end lost 1 base, and 14 bases lay between the germline ends. The CDR3 consists of 15 residues. The CDR3: CAISLSGGGNTEAFF. CDR3 nucleotide sequence: TGTGCCATCAGTCTTTCGGGGGGCGGGAACACTGAAGCTTTCTTT.

J is TRBJ2-5 and V is TRBV7-9; D may be TRBD2 (7 bases). This CDR3 spans 16 amino acids. In germline, CDR1 is SEHNR, CDR2 FQNEAQ (reference sequence). Trimming cost V 5 bases and J 2 bases, with 18 bases left between them. In DNA form, the CDR3 reads TGTGCCAGCAGCCCAGAGAGGGGGGGGGTACAAGAGACCCAGTACTTC. Translation gives CASSPERGGVQETQYF.

With regard to this clone: Germline and junction disagree at one end, which may indicate a read error. The V and J genes are TRBV5-8 and TRBJ2-3, with TRBD2 matching 8 bases. The CDR3 spans 16 residues. Germline V lookup: CDR1 SGHTS, CDR2 YDEGEE. CDR3 loop: CAGSWLAGSPTDTQYF. In DNA, the CDR3 is TGTGCCGGCAGCTGGTTAGCGGGGTCACCCACAGATACGCAGTATTTT.

V and J are TRBV2 and TRBJ2-3; D might be TRBD1 (6 bases). Trimming pared 6 bases from V and 6 bases from J, leaving 28 bases between. The CDR3 covers 18 residues. Looked up from germline, CDR1 is SNHLY and CDR2 is FYNNEI. In DNA, the CDR3 is TGTGCCAGCAGCGCAGACATACTCCAACTCCGAACAGGGGATACGCAGTATTTT. As protein: CASSADILQLRTGDTQYF. The complete variable domain, with remaining parts taken from reference TRBV2 and TRBJ2-3, reads EPEVTQTPSHQVTQMGQEVILRCVPISNHLYFYWYRQILGQKVEFLVSFYNNEISEKSEIFDDQFSVERPDGSNFTLKIRSTKLEDSAMYFCASSADILQLRTGDTQYFGPGTRLTVL.

The rearrangement uses TRBV2 and TRBJ2-7; D is unclear. In germline, CDR1 is SNHLY, CDR2 FYNNEI. With 4 bases removed from V and 4 bases from J, the gap between germline ends came to 5 bases. The CDR3 length is 11 residues. Here the CDR3 DNA reads TGTGCCAGCAGTGTCAAATACGAGCAGTACTTC. Protein sequence: CASSVKYEQYF.

The chain joins TRBV9 to TRBJ2-3, with 10 bases identical to TRBD1. Germline CDR1 reads SGDLS; CDR2 reads YYNGEE. The length of the CDR3 is 16 residues. Trimming removed 3 bases from V and 5 bases from J; junction bases left unmatched: 9. As DNA, the CDR3 is TGTGCCAGCAGCGAGCCTGGGACAGGGGACTTAGATACGCAGTATTTT. Its translation: CASSEPGTGDLDTQYF. The whole variable domain, filled in from reference TRBV9 and TRBJ2-3, reads DSGVTQTPKHLITATGQRVTLRCSPRSGDLSVYWYQQSLDQGLQFLIQYYNGEERAKGNILERFSAQQFPDLHSELNLSSLELGDSALYFCASSEPGTGDLDTQYFGPGTRLTVL.

Points on this clone: This specimen includes other DNA sequences encoding the same CDR3. V is TRBV5-1 and J is TRBJ2-3, with a weak D call TRBD1 (5 bases). V lost 0 bases and J lost 0, with 5 bases in between. The CDR3 runs to 14 residues. Germline V gene lookup returns CDR1 SGHRS and CDR2 YFSETQ. The CDR3 DNA sequence: TGCGCCAGCAGCTTGGGGACAAGCACAGATACGCAGTATTTT. It codes for CASSLGTSTDTQYF.

The chain recombines TRBV27 with TRBJ1-3, with 7 bases fitting TRBD1. Germline CDR1 reads MNHEY; CDR2 reads SMNVEV (reference sequence). J lost 2 bases, V lost 1 base, and 5 bases had no gene match. This CDR3 has 16 amino acids. CDR3: CASSLFQGEAGNTIYF. In nucleotides, the CDR3 is TGTGCCAGCAGTTTATTTCAGGGGGAGGCTGGAAACACCATATATTTT.

The chain is built from TRBV14 and TRBJ2-7; 15 bases agree with TRBD2. There are 18 residues in the CDR3. Germline V gene lookup returns CDR1 SGHDN and CDR2 FVKESK. V gave up 3 bases and J gave up 2 bases; unmatched junction bases: 8. The CDR3 DNA reads TGTGCCAGCAGCCACCTGGGACTAGCGGGAGGCCCGACCTACGAGCAGTACTTC. Translated, it gives CASSHLGLAGGPTYEQYF.

V usage is TRBV7-7 and J usage is TRBJ2-1, with no clear D. In germline, CDR1 is SSHAT, CDR2 FNYEAQ (reference sequence). CDR3 length: 9 residues. Trimming left V 8 bases short and J 9 bases short, with 5 bases between. This chain's CDR3 is CASRPEQFF. The CDR3 DNA sequence: TGTGCCAGCCGTCCTGAGCAGTTCTTC. The full variable domain, completed using reference TRBV7-7 and TRBJ2-1, is GAGVSQSPRYKVTKRGQDVTLRCDPISSHATLYWYQQALGQGPEFLTYFNYEAQPDKSGLPSDRFSAERPEGSISTLTIQRTEQRDSAMYRCASRPEQFFGPGTRLTVL.

The J gene is TRBJ2-5, the V gene TRBV5-1; TRBD2 is a possible D gene (5 bases). Germline assignment: CDR1 SGHRS and CDR2 YFSETQ. The CDR3 has 17 amino acids. The V gene lost 0 bases and the J gene lost 1 base, with 16 bases spanning the gap. The CDR3 nucleotides are TGCGCCAGCAGCTTGGGCTGGGCGGGCAGGATCCAAGAGACCCAGTACTTC. Translation gives CASSLGWAGRIQETQYF. The full variable domain, in which reference TRBV5-1 and TRBJ2-5 provide the parts outside the CDR3, is KAGVTQTPRYLIKTRGQQVTLSCSPISGHRSVSWYQQTPGQGLQFLFEYFSETQRNKGNFPGRFSGRQFSNSRSEMNVSTLELGDSALYLCASSLGWAGRIQETQYFGPGTRLLVL.

The V and J genes are TRBV19 and TRBJ1-5, with D unclear. V was shortened by 6 bases and J by 6 bases, with 18 bases between the two germline ends. The CDR3 runs 15 residues. The germline CDR1 and CDR2 sequences are LNHDA and SQIVND (reference sequence). The DNA of the CDR3 is TGTGCCAGTAGCATCGGGGTTGGGGTTGGTCAGCCCCAGCATTTT. It yields the protein CASSIGVGVGQPQHF.

The chain has TRBV7-8 and TRBJ2-2; 7 bases are a match to TRBD2. The CDR3 contains 17 residues. CDR1 and CDR2 (germline): SGHVS, FQNEAQ. V was clipped by 8 bases and J by 2 bases; unmatched bases: 14. The CDR3: CASHPLGGGANTGELFF. In DNA, the CDR3 is TGTGCCAGCCACCCGCTGGGGGGGGGAGCTAACACCGGGGAGCTGTTTTTT.